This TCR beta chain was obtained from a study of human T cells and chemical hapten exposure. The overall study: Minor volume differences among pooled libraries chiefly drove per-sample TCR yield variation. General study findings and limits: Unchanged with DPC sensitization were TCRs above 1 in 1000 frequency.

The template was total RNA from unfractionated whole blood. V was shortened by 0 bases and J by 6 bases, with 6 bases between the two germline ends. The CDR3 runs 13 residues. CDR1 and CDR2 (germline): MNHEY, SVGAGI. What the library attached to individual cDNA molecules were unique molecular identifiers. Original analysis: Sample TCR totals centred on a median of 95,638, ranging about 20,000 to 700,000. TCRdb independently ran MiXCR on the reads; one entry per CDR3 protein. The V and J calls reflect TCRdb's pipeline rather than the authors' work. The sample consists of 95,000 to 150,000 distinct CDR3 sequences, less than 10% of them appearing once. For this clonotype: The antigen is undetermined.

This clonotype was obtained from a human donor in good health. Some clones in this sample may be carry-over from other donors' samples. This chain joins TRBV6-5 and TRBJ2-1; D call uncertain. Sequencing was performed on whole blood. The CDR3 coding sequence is TGTGCCAGCAGTTACTCGAACGGCAATGAGCAGTTCTTC. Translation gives CASSYSNGNEQFF.